The 15 T cell receptor beta chains below come from one sample, sequenced in a study of Graves' ophthalmopathy and Graves' hyperthyroidism. TCR beta CDR3 regions were amplified from RNA transcripts. Second-round multiplex PCR came after a first-round RT-PCR that employed HTBI primers. TCRdb independently ran MiXCR on the multiplex PCR reads; one entry per CDR3 protein. Counted here are 210,000 or so distinct CDR3 sequences, 25% to 30% occurring once; the ten biggest clones make up 9.1%. Sequencing was performed on peripheral blood. The source of these receptors is a man in his forties or fifties with Graves' ophthalmopathy.

The chain is built from TRBV28 and TRBJ2-6, with D possibly being TRBD1 (5 bases). This CDR3 region has 14 residues. The V and J ends lost 8 bases and 6 bases respectively, with 14 bases between them. Germline V gene lookup returns CDR1 MDHEN and CDR2 SYDVKM. The CDR3 spells CASCGRVEANVLTF. Here the CDR3 DNA reads TGTGCCAGCTGCGGCAGGGTAGAGGCCAACGTCCTGACTTTC.

CDR3 sequence reads: CASSYWGLIANTGELFF. CDR3 nucleotides: TGTGCCAGCAGTTACTGGGGACTTATCGCGAACACCGGGGAGCTGTTTTTT. The chain joins TRBV6-5 to TRBJ2-2, with D perhaps TRBD2 (6 bases). The CDR3 contains 17 residues. Germline lookup yields CDR1 MNHEY and CDR2 SVGAGI. Trimming took off 1 base at V and 0 bases at J, with 12 bases between the two ends.

In its sample, this clonotype was seen many times. The V call is TRBV5-1, the J call TRBJ1-1; 8 nucleotides match TRBD1. The ends lost 4 bases at V and 4 bases at J; junction bases unmatched: 6. This CDR3 contains 14 residues. The germline gives CDR1 SGHRS, CDR2 YFSETQ. This CDR3 reads CASSTGQGGTEAFF. The CDR3 DNA is TGCGCCAGCAGCACCGGACAGGGAGGCACTGAAGCTTTCTTT.

The chain combines TRBV6-5 with TRBJ2-7; D is unresolved. The CDR3 totals 13 residues. Trimming cost V 2 bases and J 3 bases, with 8 bases left between them. Germline assignment: CDR1 MNHEY and CDR2 SVGAGI. The CDR3 sequence is CASSYVTGYEQYF. For the CDR3, the DNA is TGTGCCAGCAGTTACGTGACTGGCTACGAGCAGTACTTC.

This clonotype was observed at least ten times. The V and J genes are TRBV4-1 and TRBJ2-7; D unresolved. The V gene lost 0 bases and the J gene lost 3 bases, with 9 bases spanning the gap. CDR1 and CDR2 from the germline V gene are MGHRA and YSYEKL. This CDR3 comprises 14 residues. CDR3 in DNA: TGCGCCAGCAGCCAAGATTACCAAAACTACGAGCAGTACTTC. It encodes CASSQDYQNYEQYF.

This chain uses TRBV12-5 with TRBJ2-4; TRBD2 agrees at 7 bases. The germline V gene has CDR1 LGHNT and CDR2 FRNRAP. The V gene end was trimmed by 1 base and the J gene end by 8 bases; junction bases not matched to a gene: 8. This CDR3 has 15 residues. The CDR3 is CASGLAPGRVDIQYF. In nucleotides, the CDR3 is TGTGCTAGTGGTTTGGCCCCAGGGAGGGTGGACATTCAGTACTTC.

This clonotype has ten or more counts. The CDR3 DNA reads as TGCAGTGCTCTCCGGACTAGCGGGTCCTACGAGCAGTACTTC. It is translated as CSALRTSGSYEQYF. The rearrangement uses TRBV20-1 and TRBJ2-7; 11 bases map to TRBD2. CDR1 DFQATT and CDR2 SNEGSKA come from the germline V gene (reference sequence). CDR3 length equals 14 residues. The V gene end was trimmed by 5 bases and the J gene end by 1 base; junction bases not matched to a gene: 4.

The chain carries TRBV6-1 and TRBJ2-5; 8 nucleotides align to TRBD2. CDR1 and CDR2 from the germline V gene are MNHNS and SASEGT. J lost 1 base, V lost 6 bases, and 4 bases had no gene match. The CDR3 consists of 14 residues. The CDR3 DNA follows: TGTGCCAGCAGAACAAGCGGGGGCCAAGAGACCCAGTACTTC. This translates into CASRTSGGQETQYF.

By sample share, this clonotype is medium-sized. This rearrangement joins TRBV29-1 to TRBJ1-2; D gene ambiguous. CDR3 length: 13 amino acids. Germline V lookup: CDR1 SQVTM, CDR2 ANQGSEA. V lost 5 bases and J lost 2, with 12 bases in between. As DNA, the CDR3 is TGCAGCGTTAGCCGGACGGCCAACTATGGCTACACCTTC. It is translated as CSVSRTANYGYTF.

This clonotype was found many times. The chain combines TRBV12-3 or TRBV12-4 with TRBJ1-2; TRBD1 agrees at 11 bases. Trimming cost V 4 bases and J 5 bases; bases outside gene matches: 6. CDR3 size: 15 residues. The CDR3 coding sequence is TGTGCCAGCAGTTCCCCGGACAGGGGGCATTATGGCTACACCTTC. Protein sequence: CASSSPDRGHYGYTF.

By sample share, this clonotype is medium-sized (0.01 to 0.1%). The V and J genes are TRBV12-3 or TRBV12-4 and TRBJ2-5; 7 nucleotides match TRBD2. Losses at the gene ends were 7 bases for V and 5 bases for J; bases not matched to a gene: 13. This CDR3 contains 15 residues. CDR3 coding DNA: TGTGCCAGCACCTTTGGACTAGTCGGGTCGGAGACCCAGTACTTC. It encodes CASTFGLVGSETQYF.

J is TRBJ1-2 and V is TRBV10-3; 7 nucleotides match TRBD1. This CDR3 has 14 residues. After removal of 4 bases from V and 2 bases from J, the junction contained 4 bases not matched to a gene. The germline V gene has CDR1 ENHRY and CDR2 SYGVKD. CDR3 coding DNA: TGTGCCATCAGTGCCGGGACAGCAAACTATGGCTACACCTTC. Its protein product is CAISAGTANYGYTF.

The gene calls are TRBV12-5 and TRBJ1-2, with 7 bases lining up with TRBD1. V trimming: 5 bases; J trimming: 4 bases; junction bases outside the gene matches: 16. Per germline, CDR1 LGHNT and CDR2 FRNRAP. This CDR3 region has 17 residues. CDR3 sequence (DNA): TGTGCTAGTGGTCCCGTCCCCCTCGACAGGGATATCTATGGCTACACCTTC. Residues: CASGPVPLDRDIYGYTF.

This clonotype was seen ten or more times. The V call is TRBV4-1, the J call TRBJ1-6; D is uncertain. V was pared by 1 base and J by 9 bases, with 13 bases between. Looked up from germline, CDR1 is MGHRA and CDR2 is YSYEKL. The CDR3 is made up of 15 amino acids. CDR3 sequence (DNA): TGCGCCAGCAGCCAAGTGGCGGCAGTAGGTTCACCCCTCCACTTT. It specifies CASSQVAAVGSPLHF.

This clonotype was picked up many times. The V gene is TRBV6-5, the J gene TRBJ2-5; the match to TRBD1 covers 11 bases. The length of the CDR3 is 14 residues. The trim removed 5 bases at V and 5 bases at J, leaving 4 bases unmatched. Germline CDR1 and CDR2: MNHEY and SVGAGI. Here the CDR3 reads CASSRGQGGETQYF. The CDR3 bases are TGTGCCAGCAGTAGGGGACAGGGGGGCGAGACCCAGTACTTC.